Below, 23 T cell receptor beta chains from the same sample are listed, as sequenced in a study of beta chain features in type 1 diabetes. Overall study findings and caveats: Type 1 diabetes patients had moderately but significantly shorter TCRB CDR3s in all four CD4+ subsets.

No cognate antigen is known for these TCRs. Sequenced material consisted of expressed TCRB transcripts (all of the isolated RNA was reverse transcribed). The assay was immunoSEQ multiplex PCR, and TCRdb's table has in-frame clones only and misses some. The table lists over 650,000 clones, roughly 13% of them singletons, with 0.035% to 0.045% in the top ten. The material sequenced was naive CD4+ T cells from blood. Receptors were obtained from a man aged 18 to 29 with type 1 diabetes.

This clone was seen a few times. Other nucleotide sequences from this sample produce the same CDR3. The chain recombines TRBV7-2 with TRBJ2-2; tentatively, D is TRBD1 (5 bases). Germline V gene lookup returns CDR1 SGHTA and CDR2 FQGNSA. This CDR3 is built from 13 residues. The ends were cut back, 5 bases at V and 4 bases at J, with 8 bases in the middle. The CDR3 DNA reads TGTGCCAGCAGCCCCCAGGGCACCGGGGAGCTGTTTTTT. Its translation: CASSPQGTGELFF. The entire variable domain, with the rest obtained from reference TRBV7-2 and TRBJ2-2, is as follows: GAGVSQSPSNKVTEKGKDVELRCDPISGHTALYWYRQSLGQGLEFLIYFQGNSAPDKSGLPSDRFSAERTGGSVSTLTIQRTQQEDSAVYLCASSPQGTGELFFGEGSRLTVL.

A few counts support this clone. This chain links TRBV7-3 with TRBJ1-2; D remains unclear. The CDR3 length is 13 residues. Per germline, CDR1 SGHTA and CDR2 FQGTGA. V shed 3 bases and J shed 9 bases, with 14 bases lying between them. This CDR3 is CASSFGMVASYTF. CDR3 in DNA: TGTGCCAGCAGCTTCGGAATGGTGGCAAGCTACACCTTC. Drawing the rest from reference TRBV7-3 and TRBJ1-2, the complete variable domain is GAGVSQTPSNKVTEKGKYVELRCDPISGHTALYWYRQSLGQGPEFLIYFQGTGAADDSGLPNDRFFAVRPEGSVSTLKIQRTERGDSAVYLCASSFGMVASYTFGSGTRLTVV.

This rearrangement joins TRBV27 to TRBJ2-3; 9 bases align to TRBD1. Germline CDR1 reads MNHEY; CDR2 reads SMNVEV (reference sequence). V lost 4 bases, J lost 5 bases, and 7 bases stayed unmatched. This CDR3 is 15 amino acids long. CDR3: CASSSGQGRRDTQYF. The CDR3 region has the DNA TGTGCCAGCAGTTCTGGACAGGGGCGGCGAGATACGCAGTATTTT.

This chain joins TRBV7-3 and TRBJ1-1, with 9 bases aligning to TRBD1. V lost 3 bases and J lost 1; bases outside the gene matches: 3. The CDR3 consists of 15 residues. CDR1 and CDR2 (germline): SGHTA, FQGTGA. The CDR3 loop reads CASSFPTGGNTEAFF. Here the CDR3 DNA reads TGTGCCAGCAGCTTCCCGACAGGGGGGAACACTGAAGCTTTCTTT.

This clone was detected a few times. The chain uses TRBV11-2 and TRBJ1-2, with D perhaps TRBD1 (6 bases). This CDR3 has 15 amino acids. Germline CDR1 SGHAT, CDR2 FQNNGV. V was pared by 5 bases and J by 1 base, with 14 bases between. The CDR3 DNA reads as TGTGCCAGCAGCGTAAGACAGGATAGTAACTATGGCTACACCTTC. Translation gives CASSVRQDSNYGYTF.

This clone was seen a few times. The chain combines TRBV15 with TRBJ2-3; TRBD2 aligns across 10 bases. The CDR3 is made up of 16 amino acids. Looked up from germline, CDR1 is LNHNV and CDR2 is YYDKDF (reference sequence). Trimming at V came to 5 bases and at J to 3 bases, leaving 8 bases not matched to a gene. For the CDR3, the DNA is TGTGCCACCAGCTCCCGCCAGCGGGAGGGAACAGATACGCAGTATTTT. This encodes CATSSRQREGTDTQYF. The entire variable domain, with the rest obtained from reference TRBV15 and TRBJ2-3, is as follows: DAMVIQNPRYQVTQFGKPVTLSCSQTLNHNVMYWYQQKSSQAPKLLFHYYDKDFNNEADTPDNFQSRRPNTSFCFLDIRSPGLGDTAMYLCATSSRQREGTDTQYFGPGTRLTVL.

This sequence joins TRBV5-4 and TRBJ2-2; 9 nucleotides agree with TRBD1. V shed 3 bases, J shed 6 bases, and the junction held 9 bases outside the gene matches. Germline V gene data show CDR1 as SGHNT and CDR2 as YYREEE (reference sequence). This CDR3 spans 16 amino acids. The CDR3 loop reads CASSSITGGVAGELFF. In DNA form, the CDR3 reads TGTGCCAGCAGCTCCATCACAGGGGGCGTTGCCGGGGAGCTGTTTTTT. The whole variable domain, remainder taken from reference TRBV5-4 and TRBJ2-2, is ETGVTQSPTHLIKTRGQQVTLRCSSQSGHNTVSWYQQALGQGPQFIFQYYREEENGRGNFPPRFSGLQFPNYSSELNVNALELDDSALYLCASSSITGGVAGELFFGEGSRLTVL.

The CDR3 loop is CASSLRLASTDTQYF. The CDR3 DNA is TGCGCCAGCAGCCTGCGACTAGCGAGCACAGATACGCAGTATTTT. The rearrangement joins TRBV5-1 to TRBJ2-3; TRBD2 matches at 8 bases. V trimming: 4 bases; J trimming: 0 bases; junction bases outside the gene matches: 4. This CDR3 spans 15 amino acids. Germline V gene sequence: CDR1 SGHRS, CDR2 YFSETQ.

This rearrangement joins TRBV9 to TRBJ1-3; D possibly corresponds to TRBD1 (6 bases). The CDR3 extends over 17 amino acids. V was trimmed by 0 bases and J by 7 bases, leaving 20 bases between them. CDR1 is SGDLS, CDR2 YYNGEE, per germline. The CDR3 coding sequence is TGTGCCAGCAGCGTAGCAGTGGCGGGTTACCAGGGGAACACCATATATTTT. Translated, it gives CASSVAVAGYQGNTIYF.

The chain joins TRBV29-1 to TRBJ2-7, with a tentative D call TRBD1 (6 bases). CDR3 length: 12 residues. The germline CDR1 and CDR2 sequences are SQVTM and ANQGSEA. V was pared by 4 bases and J by 5 bases, with 12 bases between. The CDR3 DNA is TGCAGCGTTGGGCAGGGGCCGAACGAGCAGTACTTC. Translation gives CSVGQGPNEQYF.

This clone has just a few counts. J is TRBJ1-1 and V is TRBV29-1; D is unclear. The V end was cut by 8 bases, the J end by 7 bases, with 11 bases between. CDR1 is SQVTM, CDR2 ANQGSEA, per germline. The CDR3 contains 10 residues. This CDR3 reads CSTHGIEAFF. CDR3 nucleotide sequence: TGCAGCACCCACGGCATTGAAGCTTTCTTT.

In this sample, this clone turned up a few times. The chain uses TRBV21-1 and TRBJ2-7. TRBV21-1 is deemed a pseudogene. The CDR3 spans 14 residues. The CDR3 sequence is CASSKPYDGIEQYF. The CDR3 bases are TGTGCCAGCAGCAAGCCCTATGACGGCATCGAGCAGTACTTC.

This clone was seen a handful of times. The genes are TRBV5-6 and TRBJ2-1; D ambiguous. Trimming stripped 2 bases from V and 9 bases from J, with 9 bases between. Germline V gene sequence: CDR1 SGHDT, CDR2 YYEEEE. The CDR3 loop spans 12 amino acids. The CDR3 DNA is TGTGCCAGCAGCTTAGCCAGCAGTGAGCAGTTCTTC. It is translated as CASSLASSEQFF.

The sample holds a few counts of this clone. The chain combines TRBV7-9 with TRBJ2-5, with 7 positions matching TRBD2. Looked up from germline, CDR1 is SEHNR and CDR2 is FQNEAQ (reference sequence). The V and J ends lost 3 bases and 4 bases, in that order; junction bases with no gene match: 8. The CDR3 is 15 amino acids. The CDR3 region is CASSFSGGSGETQYF. The CDR3, as DNA: TGTGCCAGCAGCTTCTCGGGGGGTTCCGGAGAGACCCAGTACTTC.

This clone turned up a few times. This chain joins TRBV28 and TRBJ2-2; the D is unclear. Germline loops: CDR1 MDHEN, CDR2 SYDVKM. Trimming took 1 base from V and 6 from J, leaving 6 bases between them. This CDR3 spans 13 amino acids. As DNA, the CDR3 is TGTGCCAGCAGTTTATCGGACCCCGGGGAGCTGTTTTTT. Its translation is CASSLSDPGELFF.

The V call is TRBV6-5, the J call TRBJ2-3; 11 bases are a match to TRBD2. V dropped 0 bases and J dropped 8; count of bases not matched to a gene: 4. The germline CDR1 and CDR2 sequences are MNHEY and SVGAGI. There are 15 residues in the CDR3. CDR3 in amino acids: CASSYSTGLAVTQYF. CDR3 in DNA: TGTGCCAGCAGTTACTCCACGGGACTAGCGGTTACGCAGTATTTT.

With regard to this clone: Relative to the germline gene, one junction end is altered; a read error may explain this. The genes are TRBV29-1 and TRBJ1-1, with D uncertain. CDR3 length: 8 residues. Germline CDR1 reads SQVTM; CDR2 reads ANQGSEA. CDR3 in amino acids: CSVEDRVF. CDR3 DNA: TGCAGCGTTGAAGATCGCGTTTTT.

This chain uses TRBV15 with TRBJ2-7, with TRBD1 identical over 8 bases. The CDR3 loop spans 16 amino acids. In germline, CDR1 is LNHNV, CDR2 YYDKDF (reference sequence). Germline trimming cut 3 bases from V and 5 bases from J; bases unmatched to any gene: 12. CDR3 nucleotide sequence: TGTGCCACCAGCAGTCAAGGGTTCAGGGGGCGCGACGAGCAGTACTTC. The encoded protein is CATSSQGFRGRDEQYF.

Only a few counts were recorded for this clone. The rearrangement joins TRBV18 to TRBJ1-5; 7 nucleotides line up with TRBD1. The CDR3 sequence is 14 residues long. The junction had 0 bases not matched to a gene; V was cut back by 3 bases and J by 1 base. Germline CDR1 reads KGHSH; CDR2 reads LQKENI. CDR3 nucleotide sequence: TGTGCCAGCTCACCGGGACAGAGCAATCAGCCCCAGCATTTT. Protein sequence: CASSPGQSNQPQHF. The variable domain in full, with the rest retrieved from reference TRBV18 and TRBJ1-5, is NAGVMQNPRHLVRRRGQEARLRCSPMKGHSHVYWYRQLPEEGLKFMVYLQKENIIDESGMPKERFSAEFPKEGPSILRIQQVVRGDSAAYFCASSPGQSNQPQHFGDGTRLSIL.

Only a few counts were recorded for this clone. The chain employs TRBV9 and TRBJ1-3; 9 bases fit TRBD1. The CDR3 has 15 residues. CDR1 is SGDLS, CDR2 YYNGEE, per germline. Trimming removed 3 bases from V and 9 bases from J; junction bases left unmatched: 10. Here the CDR3 reads CASSAGQGRRVTIYF. The CDR3 nucleotides read TGTGCCAGCAGCGCCGGACAGGGGAGGCGGGTCACCATATATTTT.

This clone has just a few counts. This rearrangement joins TRBV27 to TRBJ1-2; D is undetermined. V shed 1 base and J shed 6 bases, with 12 bases lying between them. CDR1 and CDR2 (germline): MNHEY, SMNVEV (reference sequence). This CDR3 contains 14 residues. CDR3 region: CASSLWGARNGYTF. The CDR3, as DNA: TGTGCCAGCAGTTTATGGGGAGCTCGCAATGGCTACACCTTC.

The chain is built from TRBV2 and TRBJ1-2, with D perhaps TRBD1 (6 bases). Trimming cost V 5 bases and J 5 bases, with 18 bases left between them. Germline loops: CDR1 SNHLY, CDR2 FYNNEI. The CDR3 has 15 amino acids. The CDR3 sequence: CASSSNRDLGYGYTF. CDR3 coding DNA: TGTGCCAGCAGTTCTAACAGGGATTTAGGATATGGCTACACCTTC. Supplemented by reference TRBV2 and TRBJ1-2, the full variable domain reads EPEVTQTPSHQVTQMGQEVILRCVPISNHLYFYWYRQILGQKVEFLVSFYNNEISEKSEIFDDQFSVERPDGSNFTLKIRSTKLEDSAMYFCASSSNRDLGYGYTFGSGTRLTVV.

This clone was seen only once. The chain carries TRBV28 and TRBJ2-3, with TRBD1 matching over 7 bases. J was trimmed by 0 bases and V by 8 bases; bases with no gene match: 5. Germline CDR1 is MDHEN and CDR2 is SYDVKM. CDR3 length: 14 amino acids. The CDR3, as DNA: TGTGCCAGCCGGGACAGCACTAGCACAGATACGCAGTATTTT. Translating gives CASRDSTSTDTQYF.